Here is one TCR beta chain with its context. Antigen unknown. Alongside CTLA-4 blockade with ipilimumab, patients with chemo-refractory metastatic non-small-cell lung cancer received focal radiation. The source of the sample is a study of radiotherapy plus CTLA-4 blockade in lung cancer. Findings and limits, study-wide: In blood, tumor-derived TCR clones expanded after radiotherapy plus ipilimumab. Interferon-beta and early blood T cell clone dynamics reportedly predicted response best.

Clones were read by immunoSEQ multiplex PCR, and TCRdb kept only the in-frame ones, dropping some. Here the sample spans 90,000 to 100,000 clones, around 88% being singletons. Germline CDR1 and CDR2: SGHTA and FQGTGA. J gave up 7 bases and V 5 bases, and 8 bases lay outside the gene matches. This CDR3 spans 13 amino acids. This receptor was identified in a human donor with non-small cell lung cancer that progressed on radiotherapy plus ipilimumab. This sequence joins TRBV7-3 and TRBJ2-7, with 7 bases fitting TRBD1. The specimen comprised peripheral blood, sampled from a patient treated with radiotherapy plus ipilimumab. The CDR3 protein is CASSLLGQQEQYF. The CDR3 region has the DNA TGTGCCAGCAGCCTACTGGGACAGCAGGAGCAGTACTTC.